This T cell receptor beta chain was identified in a study of T-cell reconstitution after alpha-beta-depleted transplantation in children. Findings of the study overall: Surviving recipient cells, namely T cells and thymic progenitors, were the source of high day-60 TCRbeta diversity in some patients. About two months after transplant, alpha-beta T cells reportedly came from several hundred expanded graft clones.

This clonotype was found many times. Antigen: not known. With V trimmed by 1 base and J by 7 bases, 4 bases remained unmatched. The CDR3 consists of 15 residues. Germline lookup yields CDR1 LGHNA and CDR2 YNFKEQ. Unique molecular identifiers tagged the TCRbeta library. TCRdb re-derived calls from the PCR reads in MiXCR, one entry per CDR3 protein. The sample shows roughly 240,000 distinct CDR3 sequences, approximately 8.9% of them seen only once. The source is a male patient between 10 and 17 years old who had a stem cell transplant for acute lymphoblastic leukemia, so the T cells may come from the graft donor. This rearrangement joins TRBV4-2 to TRBJ2-2; TRBD1 aligns across 9 bases. The sequenced sample was PBMCs, mostly from graft donor cells, obtained 180 days after TCRalphabeta/CD19-depleted stem cell transplant. CDR3 in amino acids: CASSQAGTGIGELFF. The CDR3 bases are TGTGCCAGCAGCCAAGCTGGGACAGGGATCGGGGAGCTGTTTTTT.